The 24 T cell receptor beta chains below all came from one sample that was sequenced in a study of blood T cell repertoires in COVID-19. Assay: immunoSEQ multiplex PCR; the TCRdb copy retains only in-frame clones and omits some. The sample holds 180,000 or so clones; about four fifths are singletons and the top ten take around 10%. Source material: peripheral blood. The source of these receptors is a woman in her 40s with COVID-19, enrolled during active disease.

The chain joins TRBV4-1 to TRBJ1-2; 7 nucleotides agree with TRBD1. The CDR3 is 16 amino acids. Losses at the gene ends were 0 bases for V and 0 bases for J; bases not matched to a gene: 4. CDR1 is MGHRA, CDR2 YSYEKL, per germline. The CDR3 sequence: CASSQDPGGANYGYTF. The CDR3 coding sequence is TGCGCCAGCAGCCAAGACCCAGGGGGAGCTAACTATGGCTACACCTTC.

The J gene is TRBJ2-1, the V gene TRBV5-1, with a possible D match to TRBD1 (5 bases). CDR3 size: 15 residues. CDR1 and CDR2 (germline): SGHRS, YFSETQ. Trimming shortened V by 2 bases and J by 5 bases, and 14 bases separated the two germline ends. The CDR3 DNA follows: TGCGCCAGCAGCTTTGGGCAGGGTTCCCACAATGAGCAGTTCTTC. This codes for CASSFGQGSHNEQFF.

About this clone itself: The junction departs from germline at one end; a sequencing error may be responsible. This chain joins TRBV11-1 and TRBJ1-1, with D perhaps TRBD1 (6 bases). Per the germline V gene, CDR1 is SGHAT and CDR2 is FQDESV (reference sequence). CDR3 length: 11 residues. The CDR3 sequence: CASSLGTANYF. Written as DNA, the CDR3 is TGTGCCAGCAGCTTAGGGACAGCCAACTACTTT.

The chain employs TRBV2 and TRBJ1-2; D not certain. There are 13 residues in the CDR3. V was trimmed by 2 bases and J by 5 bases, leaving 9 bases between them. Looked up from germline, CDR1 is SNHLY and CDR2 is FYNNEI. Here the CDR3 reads CASSETLQYGYTF. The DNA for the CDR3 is TGTGCCAGCAGTGAAACATTACAATATGGCTACACCTTC.

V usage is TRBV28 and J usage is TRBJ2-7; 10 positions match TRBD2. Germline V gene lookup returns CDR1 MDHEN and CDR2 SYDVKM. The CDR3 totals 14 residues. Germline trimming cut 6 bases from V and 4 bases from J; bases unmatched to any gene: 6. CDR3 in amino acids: CASSGGTSVYEQYF. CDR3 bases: TGTGCCAGCAGCGGCGGGACTAGCGTGTACGAGCAGTACTTC.

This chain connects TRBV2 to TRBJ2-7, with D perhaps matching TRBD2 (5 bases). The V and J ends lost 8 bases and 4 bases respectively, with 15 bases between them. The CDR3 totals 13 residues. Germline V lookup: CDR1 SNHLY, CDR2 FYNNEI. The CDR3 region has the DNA TGTGCCAGCGACCTGCGGGCCGCGTACGAGCAGTACTTC. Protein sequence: CASDLRAAYEQYF.

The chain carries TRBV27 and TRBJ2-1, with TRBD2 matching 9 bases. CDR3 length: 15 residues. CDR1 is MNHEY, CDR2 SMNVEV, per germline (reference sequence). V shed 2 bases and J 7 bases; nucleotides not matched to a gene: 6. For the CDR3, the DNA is TGTGCCAGCAGTTTAGCTAGCGGGATCGTTAATGAGCAGTTCTTC. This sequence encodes CASSLASGIVNEQFF.

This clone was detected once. The CDR3 region is CATPRDRVYGYTF. DNA of the CDR3: TGTGCCACCCCCCGGGACAGGGTGTATGGCTACACCTTC. The gene calls are TRBV19 and TRBJ1-2, with TRBD1 matching over 9 bases. The length of the CDR3 is 13 residues. The V gene end was trimmed by 10 bases and the J gene end by 5 bases; junction bases not matched to a gene: 8. In germline, CDR1 is LNHDA, CDR2 SQIVND (reference sequence).

As DNA, the CDR3 is TGTGCCAGCAGTTCCGGGACCCAGTACTTC. Encoded protein: CASSSGTQYF. The chain links TRBV11-2 to TRBJ2-5; D gene uncertain. In germline, CDR1 is SGHAT, CDR2 FQNNGV. The CDR3 length is 10 residues. The V end lost 6 bases, the J end lost 7 bases, and 6 bases lay between the germline ends.

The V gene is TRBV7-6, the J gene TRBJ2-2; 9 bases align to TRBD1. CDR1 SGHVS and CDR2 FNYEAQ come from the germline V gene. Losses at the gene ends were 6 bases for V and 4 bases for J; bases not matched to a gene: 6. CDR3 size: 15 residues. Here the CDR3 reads CASRSGTGITGELFF. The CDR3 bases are TGTGCCAGCAGATCCGGGACAGGGATCACCGGGGAGCTGTTTTTT. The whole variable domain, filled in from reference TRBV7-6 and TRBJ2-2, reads GAGVSQSPRYKVTKRGQDVALRCDPISGHVSLYWYRQALGQGPEFLTYFNYEAQQDKSGLPNDRFSAERPEGSISTLTIQRTEQRDSAMYRCASRSGTGITGELFFGEGSRLTVL.

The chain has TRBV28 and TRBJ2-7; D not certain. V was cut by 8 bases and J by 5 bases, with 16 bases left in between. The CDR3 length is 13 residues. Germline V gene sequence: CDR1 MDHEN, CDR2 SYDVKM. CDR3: CASGSLKPNEQYF. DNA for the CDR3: TGTGCCAGCGGTTCGCTTAAGCCTAACGAGCAGTACTTC.

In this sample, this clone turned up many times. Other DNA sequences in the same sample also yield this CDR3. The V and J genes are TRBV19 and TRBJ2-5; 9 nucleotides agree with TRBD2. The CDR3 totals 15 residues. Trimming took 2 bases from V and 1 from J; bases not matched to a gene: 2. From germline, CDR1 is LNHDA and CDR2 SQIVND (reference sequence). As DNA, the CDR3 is TGTGCCAGTAGTATATTAGCGGGAGCCCAAGAGACCCAGTACTTC. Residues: CASSILAGAQETQYF.

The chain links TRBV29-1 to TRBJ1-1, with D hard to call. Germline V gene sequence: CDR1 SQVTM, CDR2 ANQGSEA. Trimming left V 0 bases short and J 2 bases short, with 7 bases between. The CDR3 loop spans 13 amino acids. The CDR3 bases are TGCAGCGTTGAAGAGCCAGATAACACTGAAGCTTTCTTT. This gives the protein CSVEEPDNTEAFF.

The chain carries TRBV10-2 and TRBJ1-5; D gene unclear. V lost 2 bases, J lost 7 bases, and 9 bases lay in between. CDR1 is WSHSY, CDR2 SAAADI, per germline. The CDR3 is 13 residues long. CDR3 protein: CASSETRYQPQHF. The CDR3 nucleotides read TGCGCCAGCAGTGAGACCCGGTACCAGCCCCAGCATTTT.

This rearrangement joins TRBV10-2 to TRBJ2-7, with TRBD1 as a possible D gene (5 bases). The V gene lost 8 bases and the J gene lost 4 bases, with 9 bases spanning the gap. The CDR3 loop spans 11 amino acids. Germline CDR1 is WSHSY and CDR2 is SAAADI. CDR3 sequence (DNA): TGCGCCAGCGCGGACAATTACGAGCAGTACGTC. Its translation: CASADNYEQYV.

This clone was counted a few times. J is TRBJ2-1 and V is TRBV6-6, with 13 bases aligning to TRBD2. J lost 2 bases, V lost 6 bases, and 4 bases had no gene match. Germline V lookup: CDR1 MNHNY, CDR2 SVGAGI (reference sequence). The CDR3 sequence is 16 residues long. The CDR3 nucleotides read TGTGCCAGCAGGTTCGGACTAGCGGGGGCCTACAATGAGCAGTTCTTC. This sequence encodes CASRFGLAGAYNEQFF.

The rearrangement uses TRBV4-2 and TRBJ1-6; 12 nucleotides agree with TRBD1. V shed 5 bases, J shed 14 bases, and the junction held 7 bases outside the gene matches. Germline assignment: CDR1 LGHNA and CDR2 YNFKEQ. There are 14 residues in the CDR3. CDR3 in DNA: TGTGCCAGCAGCTCCGGGACAGGGGGCGAAGCCCTCCACTTT. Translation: CASSSGTGGEALHF.

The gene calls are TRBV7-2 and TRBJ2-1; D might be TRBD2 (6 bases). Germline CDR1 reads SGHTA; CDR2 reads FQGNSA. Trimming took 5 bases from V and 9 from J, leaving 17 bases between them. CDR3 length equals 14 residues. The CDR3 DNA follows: TGTGCCAGCAGCATCCAATTGGGGGGACTTGAGCAGTTCTTC. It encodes CASSIQLGGLEQFF.

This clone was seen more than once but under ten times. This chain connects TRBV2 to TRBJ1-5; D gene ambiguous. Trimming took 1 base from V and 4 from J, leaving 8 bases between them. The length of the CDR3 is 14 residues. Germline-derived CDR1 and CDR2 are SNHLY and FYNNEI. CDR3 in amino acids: CASSEGSRNQPQHF. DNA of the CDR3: TGTGCCAGCAGTGAAGGGAGTAGAAATCAGCCCCAGCATTTT.

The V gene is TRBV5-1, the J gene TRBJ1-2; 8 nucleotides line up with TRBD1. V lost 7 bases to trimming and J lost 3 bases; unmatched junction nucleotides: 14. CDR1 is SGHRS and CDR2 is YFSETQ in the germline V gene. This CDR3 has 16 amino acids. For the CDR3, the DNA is TGCGCCAGCCTTTCGGGGGACAGGTCGGAGGACTATGGCTACACCTTC. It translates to CASLSGDRSEDYGYTF.

The CDR3 nucleotides read TGTGCCAGCAGACTAGGGGGGACTAACACAGATACGCAGTATTTT. Translation gives CASRLGGTNTDTQYF. The chain employs TRBV28 and TRBJ2-3; maybe TRBD2 (7 bases). Germline CDR1 is MDHEN and CDR2 is SYDVKM. V lost 6 bases and J 2 bases, leaving 15 bases between the germline ends. The CDR3 is 15 amino acids.

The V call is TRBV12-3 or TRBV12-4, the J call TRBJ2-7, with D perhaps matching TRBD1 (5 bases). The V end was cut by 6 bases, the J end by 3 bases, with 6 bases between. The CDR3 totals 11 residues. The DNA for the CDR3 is TGTGCCAGCAGCCAGGGCTACGAGCAGTACTTC. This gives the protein CASSQGYEQYF.

The DNA of the CDR3 is TGTGCCAGCAGTTCGGTACCGGATACGCAGTATTTT. Encoded protein: CASSSVPDTQYF. The V call is TRBV27, the J call TRBJ2-3, with D unclear. V was trimmed by 4 bases and J by 6 bases, leaving 8 bases between them. Germline V CDR1 and CDR2: MNHEY, SMNVEV (reference sequence). The CDR3 sequence is 12 residues long.

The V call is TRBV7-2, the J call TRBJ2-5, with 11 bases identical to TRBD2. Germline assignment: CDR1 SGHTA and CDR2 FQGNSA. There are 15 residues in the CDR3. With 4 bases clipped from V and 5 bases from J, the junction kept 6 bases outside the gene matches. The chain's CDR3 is CASSSTSGGWETQYF. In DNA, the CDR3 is TGTGCCAGCAGCTCCACTAGCGGGGGTTGGGAGACCCAGTACTTC.